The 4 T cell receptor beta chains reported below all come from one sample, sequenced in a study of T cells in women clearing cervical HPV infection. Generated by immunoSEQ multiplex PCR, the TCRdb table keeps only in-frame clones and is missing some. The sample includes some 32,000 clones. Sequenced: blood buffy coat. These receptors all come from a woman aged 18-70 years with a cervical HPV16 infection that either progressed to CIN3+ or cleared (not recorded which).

The CDR3 protein is CSDTEYSGGGANVLFF. The covered CDR3 bases are TGCAGCGATACCGAATATAGCGGTGGCGGGGCCAACGTA. This sequence joins TRBV29-1 and TRBJ1-4; perhaps TRBD1 as D (5 bases). The read ends 3 residues shy of where the CDR3 ends; the end is completed using the germline J gene. CDR1 is SQVTM and CDR2 is ANQGSEA in the germline V gene. CDR3 length: 16 residues. The variable domain in full, completed from reference TRBV29-1 and TRBJ1-4, reads SAVISQKPSRDICQRGTSLTIQCQVDSQVTMMFWYRQQPGQSLTLIATANQGSEATYESGFVIDKFPISRPNLTFSTLTVSNMSPEDSSIYLCSDTEYSGGGANVLFFGSGTQLSVL.

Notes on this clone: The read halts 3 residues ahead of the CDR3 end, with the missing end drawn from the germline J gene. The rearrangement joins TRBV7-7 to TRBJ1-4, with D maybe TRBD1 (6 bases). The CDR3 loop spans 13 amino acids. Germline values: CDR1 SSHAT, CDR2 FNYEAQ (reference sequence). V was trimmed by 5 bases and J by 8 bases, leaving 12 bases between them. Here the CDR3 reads CASSTQGREKLFF. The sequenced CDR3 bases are TGTGCCAGCAGCACTCAGGGGAGGGAAAAA.

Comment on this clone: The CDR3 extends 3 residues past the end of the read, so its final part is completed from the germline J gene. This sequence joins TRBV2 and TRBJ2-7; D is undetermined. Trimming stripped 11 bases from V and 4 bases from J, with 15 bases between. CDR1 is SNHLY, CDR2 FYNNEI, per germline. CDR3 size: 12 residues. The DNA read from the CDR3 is TGTGCCGTTCACGTCAGAAGTTACGAG. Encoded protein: CAVHVRSYE. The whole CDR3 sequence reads CAVHVRSYEQYF.

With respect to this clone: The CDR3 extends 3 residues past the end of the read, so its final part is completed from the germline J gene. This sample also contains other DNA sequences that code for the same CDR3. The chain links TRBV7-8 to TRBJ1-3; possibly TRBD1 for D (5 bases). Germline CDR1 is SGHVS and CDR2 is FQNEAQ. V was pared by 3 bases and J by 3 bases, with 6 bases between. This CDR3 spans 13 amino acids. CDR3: CASSFGGGNTIYF. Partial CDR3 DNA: TGTGCCAGCAGCTTCGGGGGTGGAAACACC.